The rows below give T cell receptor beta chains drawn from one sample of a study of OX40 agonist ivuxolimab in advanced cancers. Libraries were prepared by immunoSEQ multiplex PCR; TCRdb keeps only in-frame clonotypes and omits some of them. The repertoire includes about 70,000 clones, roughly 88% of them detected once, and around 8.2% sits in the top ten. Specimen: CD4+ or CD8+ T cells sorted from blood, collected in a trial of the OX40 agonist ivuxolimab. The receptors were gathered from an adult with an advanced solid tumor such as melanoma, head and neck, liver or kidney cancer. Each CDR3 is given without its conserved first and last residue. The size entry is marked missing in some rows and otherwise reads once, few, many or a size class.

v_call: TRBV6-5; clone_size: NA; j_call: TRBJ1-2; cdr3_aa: ASSPTSRDREYT
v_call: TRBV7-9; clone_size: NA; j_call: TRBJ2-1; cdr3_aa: ASSLALLHNEQF
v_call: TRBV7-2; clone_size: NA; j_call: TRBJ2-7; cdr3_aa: ASSLGRIEQY
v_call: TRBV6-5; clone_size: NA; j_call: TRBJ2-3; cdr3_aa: ASSYSSGGRADTQY
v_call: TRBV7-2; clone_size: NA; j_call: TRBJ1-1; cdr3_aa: ASSGWTGNTEAF
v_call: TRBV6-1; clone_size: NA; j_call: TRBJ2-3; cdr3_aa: ASSFSWGTDTQY
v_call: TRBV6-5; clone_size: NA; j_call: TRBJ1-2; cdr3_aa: ASSRDKEYGYT
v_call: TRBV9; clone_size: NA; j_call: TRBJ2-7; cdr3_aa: ASSGGDYRGEQY
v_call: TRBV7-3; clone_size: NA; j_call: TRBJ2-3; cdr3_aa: ASSSGADTQY
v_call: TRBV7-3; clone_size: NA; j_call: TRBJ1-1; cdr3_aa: ASSRARDTEAF
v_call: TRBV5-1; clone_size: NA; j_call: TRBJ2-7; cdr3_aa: ASRQTPPSYEQY
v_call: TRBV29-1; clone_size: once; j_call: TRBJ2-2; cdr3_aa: SVYTNTGELF
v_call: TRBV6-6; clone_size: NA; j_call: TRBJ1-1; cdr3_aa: ASSYSTTEAF
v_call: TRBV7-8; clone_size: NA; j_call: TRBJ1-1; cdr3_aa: ASSLEGNVKAF
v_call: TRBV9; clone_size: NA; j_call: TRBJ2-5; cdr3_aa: ASSVDGRRRETQY
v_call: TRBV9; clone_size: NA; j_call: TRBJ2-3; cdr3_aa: ASSSISGGGGDTQY
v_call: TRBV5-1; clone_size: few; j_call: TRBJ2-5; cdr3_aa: ASRVGLQETQY
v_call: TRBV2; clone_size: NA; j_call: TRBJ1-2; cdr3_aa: ASSAGLYGYT
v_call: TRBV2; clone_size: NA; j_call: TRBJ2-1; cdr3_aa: ASTPGGYEQF
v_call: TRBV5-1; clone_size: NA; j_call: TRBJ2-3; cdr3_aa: ASSLDRFTDTQY
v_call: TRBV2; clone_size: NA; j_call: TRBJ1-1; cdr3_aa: AGGEDSYTEAF
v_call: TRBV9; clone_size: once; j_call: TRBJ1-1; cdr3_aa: ASEATGGWGTEAF